The clone carrying this T cell receptor (beta chain) was counted at least ten times. This CDR3 comprises 12 residues. V lost 6 bases to trimming and J lost 2 bases, with 11 bases between them. CDR1 and CDR2 from the germline V gene are DFQATT and SNEGSKA (reference sequence). The data originate from a study of blood T cells in healthy people across ages. Together with a sample-barcoded 5' primer, a J-beta primer mix was included in a second PCR lasting about 6 to 12 cycles. TCRdb reprocessed the 5' RACE reads via MiXCR and lists one record per CDR3 protein. The sample has 700,000 to 800,000 distinct CDR3 sequences, 40% to 45% seen once; the top ten hold roughly 19%.

V gene TRBV20-1 combines with J gene TRBJ2-7; D may be TRBD1 (6 bases). This TCR came from a woman aged 55 to 70 in good health. The specimen was blood. CDR3: CSARTAPYEQYF. CDR3 bases: TGCAGTGCCAGGACAGCCCCCTACGAGCAGTACTTC.